This entry lists 9 T cell receptor beta chains sequenced from one sample in a study of cytomegalovirus exposure and HLA in healthy donors. 13 Jbeta primers and 60 Vbeta primers were used for the PCR. Generated by immunoSEQ multiplex PCR, the TCRdb table keeps only in-frame clones and is missing some. Of about 130,000 clones in the sample, around three quarters are singletons; the top ten hold approximately 3.8%. The sample consisted of PBMCs. Receptors were obtained from a man in his forties or fifties in good health and CMV-seronegative.

The chain links TRBV11-2 to TRBJ2-1; 7 nucleotides agree with TRBD2. J gave up 4 bases and V 7 bases, and 10 bases lay outside the gene matches. The CDR3 has 15 amino acids. CDR1 and CDR2 (germline): SGHAT, FQNNGV. CDR3 protein: CASTGGGTTYNEQFF. CDR3 in DNA: TGTGCCAGCACTGGGGGGGGAACAACATACAATGAGCAGTTCTTC.

J is TRBJ1-5 and V is TRBV2; D is possibly TRBD1 (5 bases). This CDR3 contains 17 residues. CDR1 is SNHLY and CDR2 is FYNNEI in the germline V gene. V was trimmed by 4 bases and J by 0 bases, leaving 16 bases between them. The CDR3 DNA is TGTGCCAGCAGTGTAACAAGGGGATCCTATAGCAATCAGCCCCAGCATTTT. Translating gives CASSVTRGSYSNQPQHF.

The gene calls are TRBV11-2 and TRBJ1-2; maybe TRBD1 (5 bases). CDR1 and CDR2 from the germline V gene are SGHAT and FQNNGV. The CDR3 is 14 amino acids. Trimming cost V 3 bases and J 1 base, with 9 bases left between them. The CDR3 is CASSLTANNYGYTF. In nucleotides, the CDR3 is TGTGCCAGCAGCTTGACAGCGAATAACTATGGCTACACCTTC. Full variable domain (missing parts from reference TRBV11-2 and TRBJ1-2): EAGVAQSPRYKIIEKRQSVAFWCNPISGHATLYWYQQILGQGPKLLIQFQNNGVVDDSQLPKDRFSAERLKGVDSTLKIQPAKLEDSAVYLCASSLTANNYGYTFGSGTRLTVV.

This clone was observed a single time. The gene calls are TRBV28 and TRBJ2-7; 9 nucleotides agree with TRBD1. The CDR3 spans 15 residues. V shed 6 bases and J 1 base; nucleotides not matched to a gene: 7. The germline gives CDR1 MDHEN, CDR2 SYDVKM. CDR3 nucleotide sequence: TGTGCCAGCAGCAATCCGGGACAGGGTTCCTACGAGCAGTACTTC. It yields the protein CASSNPGQGSYEQYF.

The sample holds a few counts of this clone. The J gene is TRBJ1-1, the V gene TRBV27; the D gene is possibly TRBD1 (6 bases). The CDR3 spans 14 residues. The germline V gene has CDR1 MNHEY and CDR2 SMNVEV (reference sequence). Trimming pared 1 base from V and 4 bases from J, leaving 10 bases between. The CDR3 nucleotides are TGTGCCAGCAGTTTATTGGGGGCGGGCACTGAAGCTTTCTTT. As protein: CASSLLGAGTEAFF.

This clone was seen a single time. This sequence joins TRBV6-1 and TRBJ1-5; tentatively, D is TRBD1 (6 bases). This CDR3 spans 17 amino acids. Deletions cut 4 bases from V and 0 bases from J, with 16 bases between. CDR1 MNHNS and CDR2 SASEGT come from the germline V gene. The CDR3 DNA sequence: TGTGCCAGCAGTGGCCCCGGACAGCTTCTTAGCAATCAGCCCCAGCATTTT. As protein: CASSGPGQLLSNQPQHF.

This chain uses TRBV9 with TRBJ1-6, with a tentative D call TRBD1 (5 bases). This CDR3 is built from 14 residues. The germline V gene has CDR1 SGDLS and CDR2 YYNGEE. V was clipped by 4 bases and J by 8 bases, with 13 bases between them. The DNA for the CDR3 is TGTGCCAGCAGCACTCAACAGGCTCATTCACCCCTCCACTTT. This sequence encodes CASSTQQAHSPLHF.

The chain links TRBV5-1 to TRBJ1-4, with TRBD1 matching over 9 bases. Trimming at V came to 4 bases and at J to 6 bases, leaving 7 bases not matched to a gene. This CDR3 contains 15 residues. The germline V gene has CDR1 SGHRS and CDR2 YFSETQ. CDR3 in amino acids: CASSPGDRDYEKLFF. The CDR3 DNA sequence: TGCGCCAGCAGCCCCGGGGACAGGGACTATGAAAAACTGTTTTTT.

This clone was found once. V gene TRBV7-6 combines with J gene TRBJ2-7, with D possibly being TRBD2 (5 bases). The CDR3 is 13 residues long. Germline lookup yields CDR1 SGHVS and CDR2 FNYEAQ. Trimming cost V 5 bases and J 1 base, with 9 bases left between them. The CDR3 protein is CASSPGESYEQYF. CDR3 DNA: TGTGCCAGCAGCCCTGGGGAGTCCTACGAGCAGTACTTC.